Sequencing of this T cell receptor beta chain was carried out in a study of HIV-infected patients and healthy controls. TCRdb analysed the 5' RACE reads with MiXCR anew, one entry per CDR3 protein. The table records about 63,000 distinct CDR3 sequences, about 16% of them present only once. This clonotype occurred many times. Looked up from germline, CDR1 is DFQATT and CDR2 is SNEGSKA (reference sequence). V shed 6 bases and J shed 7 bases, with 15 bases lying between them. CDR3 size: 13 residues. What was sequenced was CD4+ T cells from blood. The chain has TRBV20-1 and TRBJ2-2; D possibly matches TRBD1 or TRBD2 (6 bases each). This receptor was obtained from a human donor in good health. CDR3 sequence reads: CSAGGQKSGELFF. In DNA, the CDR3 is TGCAGTGCGGGAGGACAGAAAAGCGGGGAGCTGTTTTTT.